The 5 T cell receptor beta chains below were found in one sample sequenced in a study of blood T cell repertoires in COVID-19. The repertoire was sequenced with immunoSEQ multiplex PCR; TCRdb's copy has only in-frame clones and lacks some. The sample has a few hundred thousand clones, under 85% seen once. Input material: PBMCs or T cells enriched from blood (not recorded which). Receptors originate from a woman between 50 and 59 years old who had recovered from COVID-19.

This rearrangement joins TRBV19 to TRBJ1-3, with TRBD1 identical over 10 bases. Germline CDR1 is LNHDA and CDR2 is SQIVND (reference sequence). CDR3 length: 16 amino acids. Trimming cost V 7 bases and J 4 bases; bases outside gene matches: 10. The CDR3 coding sequence is TGTGCCAGTATACAAAGACAGGGGGCGGCCGGAAACACCATATATTTT. Amino acids: CASIQRQGAAGNTIYF. The variable domain in full, completed from reference TRBV19 and TRBJ1-3, reads DGGITQSPKYLFRKEGQNVTLSCEQNLNHDAMYWYRQDPGQGLRLIYYSQIVNDFQKGDIAEGYSVSREKKESFPLTVTSAQKNPTAFYLCASIQRQGAAGNTIYFGEGSWLTVV.

The chain uses TRBV30 and TRBJ2-1, with a weak D call TRBD1 (6 bases). V lost 5 bases and J lost 7, with 18 bases in between. The germline V gene has CDR1 GTSNPN and CDR2 SVGIG (reference sequence). The CDR3 is 14 residues long. The CDR3 sequence is CAWAGQWGLNEQFF. The CDR3 DNA follows: TGTGCCTGGGCCGGACAGTGGGGGCTTAATGAGCAGTTCTTC.

This clone turned up a few times. The gene calls are TRBV6-2 or TRBV6-3 and TRBJ2-6; 10 bases are shared with TRBD1. CDR3 length equals 17 residues. CDR1 and CDR2 (germline): MNHEY, SVGEGT. With 5 bases clipped from V and 0 bases from J, the junction kept 4 bases outside the gene matches. The CDR3 spells CASSPGQGSSGANVLTF. The CDR3 DNA reads TGTGCCAGCAGTCCGGGACAGGGGAGCTCTGGGGCCAACGTCCTGACTTTC.

The CDR3 loop reads CARSLSPSTGRRQETQYF. CDR3 in DNA: TGTGCCAGAAGCTTAAGTCCCAGTACCGGGAGACGCCAAGAGACCCAGTACTTC. The rearrangement joins TRBV7-5 to TRBJ2-5; the D call TRBD2 from the table was never checked on the DNA. TRBV7-5 is listed as a pseudogene. CDR3 length equals 18 residues.

The rearrangement links TRBV19 to TRBJ1-1, with 11 bases identical to TRBD1. Germline CDR1 and CDR2: LNHDA and SQIVND (reference sequence). This CDR3 contains 15 residues. Losses at the gene ends were 4 bases for V and 7 bases for J; bases not matched to a gene: 8. DNA of the CDR3: TGTGCCAGTAGTAGCCTTGCTGGGACAGGGGGTGAAGCTTTCTTT. Translated: CASSSLAGTGGEAFF.